The 5 T cell receptor beta chains listed next were all sequenced from one sample in a study of T cells after yellow fever vaccination (dated by TCRdb to about 2019). Explained via the paper, the treatment or condition label denotes: live attenuated yellow fever vaccine strain. Receptors were amplified or captured by 5' RACE. TCRdb records Illumina HiSeq 2500 as the sequencer. In TCRdb, the public reads were trimmed at Q25 with fastp and aligned with MiXCR, with productive beta chains retained. Every entry covers one CDR3 protein and lists the most common genes and DNA from its rows. The sample yields approximately 90,000 distinct CDR3 sequences; 13% were counted once. The top ten constitute 20% to 25% of the sample. The sequencing here drew on CD8+ T cells not binding an NS4B(214-222) dextramer, sorted from PBMCs, taken 20 to 25 days after the first yellow fever vaccination. The cell subset or site label for this specimen denotes: NS4B epitope dextramer-negative CD8 T cells. The receptors shown here come from a man aged 18 to 35 who received the YFV17D yellow fever vaccine.

This clonotype was found a few times. This sequence joins TRBV20-1 and TRBJ2-7; perhaps TRBD1 as D (6 bases). The germline CDR1 and CDR2 sequences are DFQATT and SNEGSKA (reference sequence). The CDR3 extends over 13 amino acids. V lost 1 base to trimming and J lost 2 bases, with 9 bases between them. CDR3 amino acids: CSARGTAAYEQYF. Written as DNA, the CDR3 is TGCAGTGCTAGAGGGACAGCCGCCTACGAGCAGTACTTC.

This clonotype was found a few times. The rearrangement uses TRBV12-3 or TRBV12-4 and TRBJ2-4, with D perhaps TRBD2 (5 bases). CDR3 length: 13 amino acids. V was clipped by 7 bases and J by 8 bases, with 15 bases between them. The chain's CDR3 is CASNLGHSDIQYF. CDR3 DNA sequence: TGTGCCAGCAACCTGGGCCATAGCGACATTCAGTACTTC.

This clonotype has only a few counts. The chain couples TRBV27 to TRBJ2-7, with D tentatively TRBD1 or TRBD2 (5 bases each). CDR3 length: 14 residues. The germline V gene has CDR1 MNHEY and CDR2 SMNVEV (reference sequence). The V and J ends lost 6 bases and 3 bases respectively, with 15 bases between them. CDR3 region: CASSAGTSNYEQYF. The CDR3 coding sequence is TGTGCCAGCAGCGCCGGGACGAGTAACTACGAGCAGTACTTC.

This clonotype was observed many times. CDR3 region: CASPKGRSSYEQYF. CDR3 bases: TGTGCCAGCCCCAAAGGCAGAAGCTCCTACGAGCAGTACTTC. V and J are TRBV18 and TRBJ2-7; D gene unclear. The ends were cut back, 8 bases at V and 0 bases at J, with 14 bases in the middle. CDR1 is KGHSH and CDR2 is LQKENI in the germline V gene. The CDR3 is made up of 14 amino acids.

The V gene is TRBV7-3, the J gene TRBJ1-2; D perhaps matches TRBD1 (6 bases). The CDR3 contains 13 residues. Trimming shortened V by 4 bases and J by 4 bases, and 10 bases separated the two germline ends. In germline, CDR1 is SGHTA, CDR2 FQGTGA. CDR3 DNA: TGTGCCAGCAGCTCAGGGGACGGCTATGGCTACACCTTC. Translating it yields CASSSGDGYGYTF.